The next 10 T cell receptor beta chains were all read from a single sample in a study of CD8+ T cells in alopecia areata. The sequencing template was cDNA reverse transcribed from extracted RNA. The assay was immunoSEQ multiplex PCR, and TCRdb's table has in-frame clones only and misses some. The top ten hold approximately 23% of the sample, which has 98,000 or so clones, roughly 55% seen once. The sequencing sample was made of NKG2D-low CD8+ T cells sorted from blood. These receptors originate from a human donor with alopecia areata.

The chain couples TRBV28 to TRBJ1-1; 7 bases map to TRBD1. Germline V CDR1 and CDR2: MDHEN, SYDVKM. This CDR3 is 13 amino acids long. J gave up 4 bases and V 9 bases, and 8 bases lay outside the gene matches. The CDR3 DNA follows: TGTGCCAGTCTGACAGGGTTAGGCACTGAAGCTTTCTTT. Translating it yields CASLTGLGTEAFF.

This clone occurred a few times. The chain couples TRBV15 to TRBJ2-1; 9 bases match TRBD2. Germline CDR1 LNHNV, CDR2 YYDKDF (reference sequence). V was clipped by 5 bases and J by 8 bases; unmatched bases: 10. CDR3 size: 15 residues. CDR3 in amino acids: CATSPEGREGDEQFF. The CDR3 nucleotides are TGTGCCACCAGCCCCGAGGGGCGGGAGGGCGATGAGCAGTTCTTC. Full variable domain (rest looked up from reference TRBV15 and TRBJ2-1): DAMVIQNPRYQVTQFGKPVTLSCSQTLNHNVMYWYQQKSSQAPKLLFHYYDKDFNNEADTPDNFQSRRPNTSFCFLDIRSPGLGDTAMYLCATSPEGREGDEQFFGPGTRLTVL.

The J gene is TRBJ2-1, the V gene TRBV5-1; 9 bases map to TRBD1. The CDR3 has 16 amino acids. Germline loops: CDR1 SGHRS, CDR2 YFSETQ. J was trimmed by 6 bases and V by 1 base; bases with no gene match: 8. CDR3 in DNA: TGCGCCAGCAGCTTGCCCCGGGACAGGGTCATCAATGAGCAGTTCTTC. Amino acids: CASSLPRDRVINEQFF.

This chain links TRBV7-6 with TRBJ2-3; 10 bases agree with TRBD2. V lost 5 bases to trimming and J lost 0 bases; unmatched junction nucleotides: 11. This CDR3 is 18 amino acids long. Germline assignment: CDR1 SGHVS and CDR2 FNYEAQ. The CDR3: CASSGRPSGRSSTDTQYF. The CDR3 DNA is TGTGCCAGCAGCGGGCGACCTAGCGGGAGATCTAGCACAGATACGCAGTATTTT.

The rearrangement uses TRBV13 and TRBJ2-1; D might be TRBD1 (6 bases). The V gene's germline CDR1 is PRHDT and CDR2 FYEKMQ (reference sequence). V lost 4 bases, J lost 8 bases, and 12 bases lay in between. The CDR3 is 13 amino acids. The CDR3 loop reads CASSSQGLDEQFF. The CDR3 DNA reads TGTGCCAGCAGCTCACAGGGTCTGGATGAGCAGTTCTTC. The full variable domain, with the rest looked up from reference TRBV13 and TRBJ2-1, is AAGVIQSPRHLIKEKRETATLKCYPIPRHDTVYWYQQGPGQDPQFLISFYEKMQSDKGSIPDRFSAQQFSDYHSELNMSSLELGDSALYFCASSSQGLDEQFFGPGTRLTVL.

The rearrangement links TRBV10-3 to TRBJ2-1; 7 nucleotides agree with TRBD1. This CDR3 spans 16 amino acids. Trimming cost V 4 bases and J 0 bases; bases outside gene matches: 6. In germline, CDR1 is ENHRY, CDR2 SYGVKD. DNA of the CDR3: TGTGCCATCAGTGGAGGACAGGAGAGCTCCTACAATGAGCAGTTCTTC. It codes for CAISGGQESSYNEQFF.

About this clone: The germline gene is not matched at one end of the junction; a read error may be the cause. This chain connects TRBV7-7 to TRBJ2-5; D gene unclear. Germline V gene data show CDR1 as SSHAT and CDR2 as FNYEAQ (reference sequence). The CDR3 length is 13 residues. In nucleotides, the CDR3 is TGTGCTAGCAGCTTAAAGGGCCAAGAGACCCAGTACTTC. Translating it yields CASSLKGQETQYF. Full variable domain (outside the CDR3, taken from reference TRBV7-7 and TRBJ2-5): GAGVSQSPRYKVTKRGQDVTLRCDPISSHATLYWYQQALGQGPEFLTYFNYEAQPDKSGLPSDRFSAERPEGSISTLTIQRTEQRDSAMYRCASSLKGQETQYFGPGTRLLVL.

As DNA, the CDR3 is TGTGCCAGCAGCCTTCGGGGCTCTGGGGCCAACGTCCTGACTTTC. This translates into CASSLRGSGANVLTF. This rearrangement joins TRBV6-5 to TRBJ2-6, with D possibly TRBD2 on 5 matching bases. The V gene lost 6 bases and the J gene lost 0 bases, with 9 bases spanning the gap. This CDR3 spans 15 amino acids. Germline V lookup: CDR1 MNHEY, CDR2 SVGAGI.

The sample holds a few counts of this clone. Here the CDR3 reads CASSGRQGPTGELFF. DNA of the CDR3: TGTGCCAGCAGCGGAAGACAGGGACCCACCGGGGAGCTGTTTTTT. This chain uses TRBV9 with TRBJ2-2; 7 nucleotides align to TRBD1. The CDR3 extends over 15 amino acids. The ends lost 3 bases at V and 4 bases at J; junction bases unmatched: 6. Germline assignment: CDR1 SGDLS and CDR2 YYNGEE.

This sequence joins TRBV28 and TRBJ1-1, with a possible D match to TRBD1 (6 bases). The germline V gene has CDR1 MDHEN and CDR2 SYDVKM. The germline V and J ends were trimmed by 4 bases and 0 bases, with 9 bases remaining between them. The length of the CDR3 is 14 residues. The CDR3 sequence is CASSSDRMNTEAFF. The CDR3 DNA follows: TGTGCCAGCAGTTCAGACAGGATGAACACTGAAGCTTTCTTT.